This TCR beta chain was identified in a study of breast tumors, draining lymph nodes, adjacent tissues. MiXCR, run by TCRdb on the multiplex PCR reads, gives a single entry per CDR3 protein. Of approximately 100,000 distinct CDR3 sequences listed, approximately 22% are singletons. Study-wide points: Tumor TCR diversity was below lymph nodes but above nontumor tissue. Tumor and nontumor repertoires were significantly more similar in luminal-like than in basal-like breast cancer.

This clonotype has just a few counts. Antigen specificity is unknown. The lymph nodes were axillary draining lymph nodes from breast cancer patients. The sequence came from a female donor with breast cancer. Some clones in this sample may be carry-over from other donors' samples. The sequenced sample consisted of axillary lymph node tissue.

The CDR3 DNA follows: TGTGCCAGCAGTTTATCCCCGGGACAGGGTACCTATGAGCAGTTCTTC. Encoded protein: CASSLSPGQGTYEQFF. The gene calls are TRBV27 and TRBJ2-1, with 9 positions matching TRBD1. The trim removed 0 bases at V and 8 bases at J, leaving 8 bases unmatched. The germline V gene encodes CDR1 MNHEY and CDR2 SMNVEV (reference sequence). The CDR3 covers 16 residues.